The subject of this entry is one T cell receptor beta chain. Its antigen is as yet unknown. The data stem from a study of cytomegalovirus exposure and HLA in healthy donors. Whole-study results and caveats: Being productive about 90% or about 30% of the time was typical of most TCR beta V segments in an earlier analysis. No immune exposure information besides CMV serostatus was available. In a later analysis, parvovirus B19, influenza, CMV and Epstein-Barr virus appeared linked to several top co-occurrence clusters. The study listed approximately 160 cytomegalovirus-associated TCR beta chains.

The PCR ran on 60 Vbeta and 13 Jbeta primers. The data were produced by immunoSEQ multiplex PCR, yet TCRdb's version contains in-frame clones alone and is incomplete. The sample holds about 55,000 clones; roughly 77% are singletons and the top ten take less than 3%. Germline CDR1 is KGHSH and CDR2 is LQKENI. This CDR3 spans 17 amino acids. The ends lost 0 bases at V and 0 bases at J; junction bases unmatched: 3. The chain couples TRBV18 to TRBJ2-2; TRBD2 aligns across 8 bases. The sample consisted of PBMCs. This receptor was taken from a female donor in good health and CMV-seronegative. This CDR3 reads CASSPPGLVTNTGELFF. CDR3 sequence (DNA): TGTGCCAGCTCACCACCGGGACTAGTTACGAACACCGGGGAGCTGTTTTTT.